This T cell receptor beta chain was sequenced for a study of T cell repertoires in cytomegalovirus infection. Study-level background: Both CMV infection and a matching HLA type were indicated by public TCR beta signatures.

A word on this clonotype: The antigen is unknown.

Study outcomes and limitations: HLA-C-restricted, CMV-specific TCR beta clonotypes were dominant ex vivo.

Trimming removed 3 bases at V and 8 bases at J, with 16 bases between. The V gene's germline CDR1 is SEHNR and CDR2 FQNEAQ (reference sequence). The CDR3 spans 14 residues. Each CDR3 protein gets one entry after TCRdb re-called the reads with MiXCR. Of around 530,000 distinct CDR3 sequences in the sample, 26% were seen once. This receptor was obtained from a human donor in good health (CMV status not recorded). Some clones in this sample may be carry-over from other donors' samples. The sequenced sample was PBMCs. V is TRBV7-9 and J is TRBJ1-2; D is undetermined. CDR3 in DNA: TGTGCCAGCAGCTTGGATCTTCTCGACCACGGCTACACCTTC. Its translation: CASSLDLLDHGYTF.